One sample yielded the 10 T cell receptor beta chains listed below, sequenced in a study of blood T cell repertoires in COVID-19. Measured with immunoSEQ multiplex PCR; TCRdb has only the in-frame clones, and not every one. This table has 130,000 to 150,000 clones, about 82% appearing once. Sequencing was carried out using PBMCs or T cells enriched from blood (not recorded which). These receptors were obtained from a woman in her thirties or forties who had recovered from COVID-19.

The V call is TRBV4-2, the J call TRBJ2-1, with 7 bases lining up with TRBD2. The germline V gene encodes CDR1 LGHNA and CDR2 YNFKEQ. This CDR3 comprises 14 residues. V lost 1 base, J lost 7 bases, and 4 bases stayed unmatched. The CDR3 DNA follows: TGTGCCAGCAGCCAAGCACTAGCGCGGAATGAGCAGTTCTTC. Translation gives CASSQALARNEQFF.

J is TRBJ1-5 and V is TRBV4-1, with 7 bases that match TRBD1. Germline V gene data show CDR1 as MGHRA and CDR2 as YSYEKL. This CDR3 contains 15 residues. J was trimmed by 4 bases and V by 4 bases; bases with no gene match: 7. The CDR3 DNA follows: TGCGCCAGCAGCCCAGGGGGACAGTCGAATCAGCCCCAGCATTTT. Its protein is CASSPGGQSNQPQHF.

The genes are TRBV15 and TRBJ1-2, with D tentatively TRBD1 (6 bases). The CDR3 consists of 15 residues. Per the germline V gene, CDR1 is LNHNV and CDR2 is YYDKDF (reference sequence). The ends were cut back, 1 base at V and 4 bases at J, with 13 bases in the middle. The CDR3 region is CATSRVPGEGYGYTF. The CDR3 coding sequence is TGTGCCACCAGCAGAGTGCCAGGGGAAGGCTATGGCTACACCTTC.

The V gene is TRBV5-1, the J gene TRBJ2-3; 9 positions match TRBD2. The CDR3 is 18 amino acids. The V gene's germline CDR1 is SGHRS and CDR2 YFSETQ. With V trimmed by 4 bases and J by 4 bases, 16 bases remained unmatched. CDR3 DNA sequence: TGCGCCAGCAGCCGACCCTCTAATGAGCGGGGGGAATCAGATACGCAGTATTTT. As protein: CASSRPSNERGESDTQYF. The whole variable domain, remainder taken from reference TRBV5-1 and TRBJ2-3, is KAGVTQTPRYLIKTRGQQVTLSCSPISGHRSVSWYQQTPGQGLQFLFEYFSETQRNKGNFPGRFSGRQFSNSRSEMNVSTLELGDSALYLCASSRPSNERGESDTQYFGPGTRLTVL.

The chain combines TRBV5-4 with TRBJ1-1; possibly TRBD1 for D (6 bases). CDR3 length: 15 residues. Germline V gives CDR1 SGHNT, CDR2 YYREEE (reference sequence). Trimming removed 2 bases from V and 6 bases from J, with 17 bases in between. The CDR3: CASSLGQLGNPEAFF. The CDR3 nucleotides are TGTGCCAGCAGCTTAGGACAGTTAGGAAACCCTGAAGCTTTCTTT.

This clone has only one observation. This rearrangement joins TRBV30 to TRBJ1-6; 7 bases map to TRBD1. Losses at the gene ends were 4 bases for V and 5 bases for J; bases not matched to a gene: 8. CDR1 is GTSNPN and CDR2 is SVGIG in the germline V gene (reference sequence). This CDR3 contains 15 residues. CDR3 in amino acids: CAWKKAGGDNSPLHF. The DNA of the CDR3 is TGTGCCTGGAAGAAGGCAGGGGGTGATAATTCACCCCTCCACTTT. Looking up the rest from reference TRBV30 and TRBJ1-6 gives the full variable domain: SQTIHQWPATLVQPVGSPLSLECTVEGTSNPNLYWYRQAAGRGLQLLFYSVGIGQISSEVPQNLSASRPQDRQFILSSKKLLLSDSGFYLCAWKKAGGDNSPLHFGNGTRLTVT.

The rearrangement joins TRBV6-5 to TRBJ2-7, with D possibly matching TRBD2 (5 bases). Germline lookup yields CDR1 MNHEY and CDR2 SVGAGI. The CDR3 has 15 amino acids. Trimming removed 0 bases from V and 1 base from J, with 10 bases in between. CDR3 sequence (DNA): TGTGCCAGCAGTTACTCATCCGGGGAATCCTACGAGCAGTACTTC. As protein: CASSYSSGESYEQYF.

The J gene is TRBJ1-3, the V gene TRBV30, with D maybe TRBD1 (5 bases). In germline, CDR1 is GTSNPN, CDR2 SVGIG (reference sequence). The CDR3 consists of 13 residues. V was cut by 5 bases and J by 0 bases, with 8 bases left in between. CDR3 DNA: TGTGCCTGGGAGGGACTCTCTGGAAACACCATATATTTT. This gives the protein CAWEGLSGNTIYF.

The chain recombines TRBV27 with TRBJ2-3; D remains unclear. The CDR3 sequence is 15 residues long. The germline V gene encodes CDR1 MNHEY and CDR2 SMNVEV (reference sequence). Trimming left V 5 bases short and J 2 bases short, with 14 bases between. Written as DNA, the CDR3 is TGTGCCAGCAGTGTACAAACCACAAACACAGATACGCAGTATTTT. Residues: CASSVQTTNTDTQYF.

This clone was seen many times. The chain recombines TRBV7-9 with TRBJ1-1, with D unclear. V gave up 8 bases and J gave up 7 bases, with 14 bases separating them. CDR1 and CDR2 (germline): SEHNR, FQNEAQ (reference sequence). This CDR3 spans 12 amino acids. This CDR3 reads CASGIGPVEAFF. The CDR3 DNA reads TGTGCCAGCGGCATAGGGCCAGTTGAAGCTTTCTTT.